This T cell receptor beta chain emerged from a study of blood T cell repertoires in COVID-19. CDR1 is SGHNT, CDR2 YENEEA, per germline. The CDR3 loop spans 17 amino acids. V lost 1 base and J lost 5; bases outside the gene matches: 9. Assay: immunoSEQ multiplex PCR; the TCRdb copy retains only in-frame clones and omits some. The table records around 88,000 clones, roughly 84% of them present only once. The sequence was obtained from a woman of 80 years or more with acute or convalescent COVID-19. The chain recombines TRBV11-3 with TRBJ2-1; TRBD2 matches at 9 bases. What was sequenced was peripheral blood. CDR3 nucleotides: TGTGCCAGCAGCTTAGGGGGGACTAGCCTGTGGGACAATGAGCAGTTCTTC. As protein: CASSLGGTSLWDNEQFF.